This T cell receptor (beta chain) was documented in a study of beta chain features in type 1 diabetes. As every portion of the isolated RNA was reverse transcribed, the sequencing read expressed TCRB transcripts. Using immunoSEQ multiplex PCR, the repertoire was profiled, and TCRdb retains in-frame clones only, with some absent. The table includes around 15,000 clones, 55% detected once. With 4 bases removed from V and 5 bases from J, the gap between germline ends came to 11 bases. From germline, CDR1 is MGHRA and CDR2 YSYEKL. The CDR3 spans 13 residues. The TCR was taken from a woman aged 18-29 years in good health. The chain has TRBV4-1 and TRBJ2-5, with a weak D call TRBD2 (5 bases). Sequencing was carried out using stem cell memory CD4+ T cells from blood. The CDR3 DNA is TGCGCCAGCAGCCTTACACTAGGGGAGACCCAGTACTTC. Its translation: CASSLTLGETQYF.